This is a list of T cell receptor beta chains from one sample in a study of blood T cell repertoires in COVID-19. The repertoire was sequenced with immunoSEQ multiplex PCR; TCRdb's copy has only in-frame clones and lacks some. The profile shows about 140,000 clones, approximately 90% of them singletons. The material sequenced was peripheral blood. The receptor set was obtained from a woman older than 75 with acute or convalescent COVID-19. Each CDR3 is given with its conserved first and last residue.

TRBJ2-5,TRBV5-1,CASSLAGTGGAETQYF
TRBJ1-2,TRBV9,CASSVGTGDYGYTF
TRBJ1-4,TRBV7-9,CASSLAGRAEKLFF
TRBJ2-7,TRBV29-1,CSVTPGQGVSGEQYF
TRBJ1-2,TRBV5-1,CASSRTTGTVGYTF
TRBJ1-2,TRBV7-9,CASSFGDRVYGYTF
TRBJ2-6,TRBV7-6,CASSLRGAGANVLTF
TRBJ1-6,TRBV7-2,CASSYWTGSNSPLHF
TRBJ1-2,TRBV18,CASSPPGEPGGYTF
TRBJ1-3,TRBV18,CASSPGHHSGNTIYF
TRBJ1-3,TRBV12-3/TRBV12-4,CASSSGAGNTIYF
TRBJ2-7,TRBV5-1,CASSLGGLAYEQYF
TRBJ1-1,TRBV19,CASSIARGVNTEAFF
TRBJ2-1,TRBV9,CASSVAGYNEQFF
TRBJ1-2,TRBV29-1,CSVQKTGSGYTF
TRBJ2-2,TRBV7-2,CASSLAPANTGELFF
TRBJ1-1,TRBV5-6,CASTSYSDRTQAFF
TRBJ2-3,TRBV7-3,CASSKSGGLSDTQYF
TRBJ1-5,TRBV2,CASSWTGYNQPQHF
TRBJ1-5,TRBV30,CAWSFRDRGHQPQHF
TRBJ1-1,TRBV18,CASSPTGTRAEAFF
TRBJ1-2,TRBV6-4,CASRGPGGYGYTF
TRBJ1-1,TRBV7-9,CASSLPRGTTTEAFF
TRBJ1-3,TRBV30,CAWKQDFLSGNTIYF
TRBJ2-5,TRBV7-8,CASSLAWTAQETQYF
TRBJ2-1,TRBV19,CASRRAGLHNEQFF
TRBJ1-2,TRBV5-6,CASSHRRTLGGYGYTF
TRBJ1-5,TRBV3-1/TRBV3-2,CASSQEGGTNQPQHF
TRBJ2-3,TRBV18,CASSPPSSTDTQYF
TRBJ2-7,TRBV15,CATSREGGDSYEQYF
TRBJ2-1,TRBV7-2,CASSLVPGKGEQFF
TRBJ2-2,TRBV4-1,CASSPREAGGPTGELFF
TRBJ1-2,TRBV2,CASRTTGGANYGYTF
TRBJ2-7,TRBV3-1/TRBV3-2,CASSQDREYSVQQYF
TRBJ1-1,TRBV4-1,CASSRGQGTTLNTEAFF
TRBJ1-5,TRBV7-8,CASSPGAGFNQPQHF
TRBJ2-4,TRBV7-8,CASSLEGGRDIQYF
TRBJ2-2,TRBV2,CASSESRVTGELFF
TRBJ1-6,TRBV29-1,CSVRQGHNSPLHF
TRBJ1-3,TRBV15,CATSRDGRWRTTGNTIYF
TRBJ2-5,TRBV18,CASSPGAAETQYF
TRBJ1-1,TRBV7-9,CASSSPRTGAGTEAFF
TRBJ1-1,TRBV3-1/TRBV3-2,CASSRQGMNTEAFF
TRBJ1-1,TRBV30,CAFRQGVGTEAFF
TRBJ1-1,TRBV9,CASSVGQGFYTEAFF
TRBJ2-7,TRBV5-1,CASSLGSSGVGEQYF
TRBJ2-3,TRBV2,CASSDRQGWTDTQYF
TRBJ1-1,TRBV5-4,CASSLDQVNTEAFF
TRBJ1-3,TRBV6-5,CASGDRVGNTIYF
TRBJ2-2,TRBV3-1/TRBV3-2,CASSQDSGTGELFF
TRBJ2-7,TRBV5-1,CASKTGPGGYEQYF
TRBJ2-6,TRBV18,CASSPYRQGSGANVLTF